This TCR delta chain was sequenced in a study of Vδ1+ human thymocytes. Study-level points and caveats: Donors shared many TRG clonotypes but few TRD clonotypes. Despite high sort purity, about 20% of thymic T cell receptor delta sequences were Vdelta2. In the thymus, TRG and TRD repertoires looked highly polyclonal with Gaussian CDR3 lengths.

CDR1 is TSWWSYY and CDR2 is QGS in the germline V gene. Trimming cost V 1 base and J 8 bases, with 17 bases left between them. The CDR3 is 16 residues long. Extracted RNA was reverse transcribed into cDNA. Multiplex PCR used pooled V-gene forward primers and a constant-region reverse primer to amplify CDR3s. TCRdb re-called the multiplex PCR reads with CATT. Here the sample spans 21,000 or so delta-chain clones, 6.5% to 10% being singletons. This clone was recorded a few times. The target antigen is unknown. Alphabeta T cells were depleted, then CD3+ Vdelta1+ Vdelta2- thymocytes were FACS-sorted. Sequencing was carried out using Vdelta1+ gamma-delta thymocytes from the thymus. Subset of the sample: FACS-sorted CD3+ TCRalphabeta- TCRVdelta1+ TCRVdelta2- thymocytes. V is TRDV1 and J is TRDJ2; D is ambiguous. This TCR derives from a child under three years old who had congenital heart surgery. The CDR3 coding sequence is TGTGCTCTTGGGGAACCCCATTCCCACGTACTTGCACAACTCTTCTTT. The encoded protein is CALGEPHSHVLAQLFF.